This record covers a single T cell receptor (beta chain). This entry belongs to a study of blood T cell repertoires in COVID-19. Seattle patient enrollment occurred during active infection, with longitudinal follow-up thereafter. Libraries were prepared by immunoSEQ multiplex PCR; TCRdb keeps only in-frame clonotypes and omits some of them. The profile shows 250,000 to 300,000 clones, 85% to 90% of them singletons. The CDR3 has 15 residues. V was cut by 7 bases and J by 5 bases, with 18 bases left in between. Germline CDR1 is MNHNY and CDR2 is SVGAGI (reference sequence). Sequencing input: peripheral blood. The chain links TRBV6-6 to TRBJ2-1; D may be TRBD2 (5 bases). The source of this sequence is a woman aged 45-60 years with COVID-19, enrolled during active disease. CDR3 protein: CASTSLLTADNEQFF. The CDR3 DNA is TGTGCCAGCACCTCTCTTTTAACAGCGGACAATGAGCAGTTCTTC.